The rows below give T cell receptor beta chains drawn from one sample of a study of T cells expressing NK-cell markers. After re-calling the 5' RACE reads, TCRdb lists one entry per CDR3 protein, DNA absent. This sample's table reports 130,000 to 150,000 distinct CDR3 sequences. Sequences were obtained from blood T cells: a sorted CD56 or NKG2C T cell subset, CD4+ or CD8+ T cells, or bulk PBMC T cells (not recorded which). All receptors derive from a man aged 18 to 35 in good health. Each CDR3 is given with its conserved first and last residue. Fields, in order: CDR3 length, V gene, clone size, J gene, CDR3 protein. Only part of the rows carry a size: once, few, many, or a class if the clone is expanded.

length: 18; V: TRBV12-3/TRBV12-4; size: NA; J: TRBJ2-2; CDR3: CASRFIKLRDSNTGELFF
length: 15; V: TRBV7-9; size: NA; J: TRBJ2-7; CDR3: CASISIAGGLDEQYF
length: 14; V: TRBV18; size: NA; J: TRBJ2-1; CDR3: CASSRIDRADEQFF
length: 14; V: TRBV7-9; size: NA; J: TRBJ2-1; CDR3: CASSSGTSFDEQFF
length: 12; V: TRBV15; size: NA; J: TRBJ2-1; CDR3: CATSRENYEQFF
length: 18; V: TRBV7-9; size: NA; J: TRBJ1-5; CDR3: CASSHRTGGDNSNQPQHF
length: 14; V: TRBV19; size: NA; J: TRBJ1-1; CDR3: CASTSTGRNTEAFF
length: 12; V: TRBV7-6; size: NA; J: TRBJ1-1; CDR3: CASSPDSAEAFF
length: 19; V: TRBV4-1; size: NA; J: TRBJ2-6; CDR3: CASSQERLASLSGANVLTF
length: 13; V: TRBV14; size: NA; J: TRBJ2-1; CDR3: CASSPGILNEQFF
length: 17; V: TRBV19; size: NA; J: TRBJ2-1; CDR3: CASSIESGLAGVNEQFF
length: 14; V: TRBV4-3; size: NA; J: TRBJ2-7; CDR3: CASSQGIRSYEQYF
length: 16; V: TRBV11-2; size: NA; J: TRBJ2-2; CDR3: CASSVRTEPYTGELFF
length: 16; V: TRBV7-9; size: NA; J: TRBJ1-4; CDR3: CASSSLRSGFEEKLFF
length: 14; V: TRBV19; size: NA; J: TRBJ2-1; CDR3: CATARGLAGVEQFF
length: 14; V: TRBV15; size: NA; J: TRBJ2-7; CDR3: CATSGGQGGYEQYF
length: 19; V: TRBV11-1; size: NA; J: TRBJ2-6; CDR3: CASSLGDRGLTSGANVLTF
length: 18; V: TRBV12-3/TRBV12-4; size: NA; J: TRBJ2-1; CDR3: CASSPRGLERPLGNEQFF
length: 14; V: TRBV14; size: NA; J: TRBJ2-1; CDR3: CASSPTPGDNEQFF
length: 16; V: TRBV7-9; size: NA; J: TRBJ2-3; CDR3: CASSLIPTGSTDTQYF
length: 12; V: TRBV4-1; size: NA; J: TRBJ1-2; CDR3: CASSPGAGLYTF
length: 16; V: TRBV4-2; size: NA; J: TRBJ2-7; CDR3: CASSQDLGLVSGEQYF
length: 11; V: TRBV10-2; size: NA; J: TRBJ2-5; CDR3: CASGQQETQYF
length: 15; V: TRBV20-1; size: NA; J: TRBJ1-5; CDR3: CSANLLDRVNQPQHF
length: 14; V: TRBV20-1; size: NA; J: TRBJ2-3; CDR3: CSARVLAVTDTQYF
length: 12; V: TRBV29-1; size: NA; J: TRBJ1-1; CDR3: CSVEDRPGSAFF
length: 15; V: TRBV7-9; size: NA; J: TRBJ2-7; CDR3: CASSLAGTGGYEQYF
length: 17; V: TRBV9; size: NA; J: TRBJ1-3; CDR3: CASSVLSFDVSGNTIYF
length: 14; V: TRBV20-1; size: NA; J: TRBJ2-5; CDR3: CSAVLGQVLETQYF
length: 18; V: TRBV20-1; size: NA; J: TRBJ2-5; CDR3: CSARAQDTPEGTQETQYF
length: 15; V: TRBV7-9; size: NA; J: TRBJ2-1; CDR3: CASSSAERDHNEQFF
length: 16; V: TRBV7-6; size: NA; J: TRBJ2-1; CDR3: CASSLAGTSESNEQFF
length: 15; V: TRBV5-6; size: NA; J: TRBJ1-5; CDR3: CASSLGRQGNQPQHF
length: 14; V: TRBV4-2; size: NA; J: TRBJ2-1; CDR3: CASSQDASGDEQFF
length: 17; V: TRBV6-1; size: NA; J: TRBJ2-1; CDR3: CASRTYGLAAYNNEQFF
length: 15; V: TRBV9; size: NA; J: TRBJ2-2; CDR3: CASSVGTGTSGELFF
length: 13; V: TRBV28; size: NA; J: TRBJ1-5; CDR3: CASRDAPNQPQHF
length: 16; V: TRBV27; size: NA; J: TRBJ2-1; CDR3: CASLGRSLAGYNEQFF
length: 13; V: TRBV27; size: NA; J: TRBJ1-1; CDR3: CASSLSRSVGAFF
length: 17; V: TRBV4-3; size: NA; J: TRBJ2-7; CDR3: CASSQETGAGGPYEQYF
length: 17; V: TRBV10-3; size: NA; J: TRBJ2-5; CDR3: CAISETGPLKDQETQYF
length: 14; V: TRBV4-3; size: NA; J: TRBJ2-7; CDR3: CASSWGQGAGEQYF
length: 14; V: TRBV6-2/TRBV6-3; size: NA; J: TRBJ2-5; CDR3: CASFSRVSRETQYF
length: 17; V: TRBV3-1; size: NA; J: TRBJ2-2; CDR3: CASSPRAGIMLTGELFF
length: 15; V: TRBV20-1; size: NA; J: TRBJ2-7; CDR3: CSARGQALSPYEQYF
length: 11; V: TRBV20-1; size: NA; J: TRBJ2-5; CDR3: CSARDAGTQYF
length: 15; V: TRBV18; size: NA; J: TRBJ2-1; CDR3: CASSPGQGAYNEQFF
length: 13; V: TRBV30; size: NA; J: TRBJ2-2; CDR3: CAWTPGPGGELFF
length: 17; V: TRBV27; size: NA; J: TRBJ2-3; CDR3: CASSFRGLAQSTDTQYF
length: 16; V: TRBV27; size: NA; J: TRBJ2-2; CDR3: CASSDRDRTYTGELFF
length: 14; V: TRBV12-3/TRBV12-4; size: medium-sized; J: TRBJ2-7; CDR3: CASGDGGTREEQYF
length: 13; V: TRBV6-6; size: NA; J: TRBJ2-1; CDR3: CASKVSSYNEQFF
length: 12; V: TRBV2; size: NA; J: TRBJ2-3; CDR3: CASSEGVDTQYF
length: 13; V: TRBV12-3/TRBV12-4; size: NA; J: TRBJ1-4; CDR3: CASSLEHNEKLFF